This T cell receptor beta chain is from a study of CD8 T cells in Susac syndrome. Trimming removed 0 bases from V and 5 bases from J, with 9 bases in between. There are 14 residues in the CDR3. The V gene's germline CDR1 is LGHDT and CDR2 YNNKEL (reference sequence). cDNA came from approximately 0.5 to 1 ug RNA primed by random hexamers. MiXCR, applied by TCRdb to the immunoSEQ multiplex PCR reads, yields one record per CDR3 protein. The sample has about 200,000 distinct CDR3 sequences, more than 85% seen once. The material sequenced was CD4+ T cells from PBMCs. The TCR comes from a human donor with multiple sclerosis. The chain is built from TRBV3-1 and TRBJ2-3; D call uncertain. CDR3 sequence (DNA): TGTGCCAGCAGCCAAGATGTGACGATAGATACGCAGTATTTT. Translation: CASSQDVTIDTQYF.